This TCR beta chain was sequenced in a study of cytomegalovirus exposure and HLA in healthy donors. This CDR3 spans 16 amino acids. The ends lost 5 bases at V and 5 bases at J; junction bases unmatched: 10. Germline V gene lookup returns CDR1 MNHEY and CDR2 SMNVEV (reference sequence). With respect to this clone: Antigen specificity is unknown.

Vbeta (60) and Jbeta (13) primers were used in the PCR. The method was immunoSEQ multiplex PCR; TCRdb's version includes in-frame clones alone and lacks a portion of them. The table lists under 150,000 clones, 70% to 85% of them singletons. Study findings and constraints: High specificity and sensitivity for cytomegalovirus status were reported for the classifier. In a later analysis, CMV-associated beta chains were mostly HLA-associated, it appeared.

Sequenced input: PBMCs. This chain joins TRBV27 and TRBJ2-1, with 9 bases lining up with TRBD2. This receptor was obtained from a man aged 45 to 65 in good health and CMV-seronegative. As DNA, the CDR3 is TGTGCCAGCAGTATAAACGCGGGGGGGGCCCACAATGAGCAGTTCTTC. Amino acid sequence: CASSINAGGAHNEQFF.